These 20 T cell receptor beta chains were all obtained from the same sample, sequenced in a study of somatic mutations in cytotoxic T cells in rheumatoid arthritis. Generated by immunoSEQ multiplex PCR, the TCRdb table keeps only in-frame clones and is missing some. This sample carries roughly 20,000 clones, 65% to 85% of them seen once, and the ten largest clones take about 9.4%. The sample consisted of CD8+ T cells sorted from blood. The receptors come from an adult with rheumatoid arthritis.

V usage is TRBV10-3 and J usage is TRBJ2-1, with D perhaps TRBD1 (5 bases). The CDR3 has 15 residues. Germline-derived CDR1 and CDR2 are ENHRY and SYGVKD. V was trimmed by 4 bases and J by 0 bases, leaving 10 bases between them. The CDR3 loop reads CAISVDSSSYNEQFF. CDR3 bases: TGTGCCATCAGTGTAGACAGTAGCTCCTACAATGAGCAGTTCTTC.

The CDR3 loop reads CASASGTQYF. CDR3 DNA: TGTGCCAGCGCCTCCGGGACGCAGTATTTT. The chain has TRBV2 and TRBJ2-3; D gene uncertain. The CDR3 is 10 residues long. Germline CDR1 and CDR2: SNHLY and FYNNEI. Trimming shortened V by 8 bases and J by 9 bases, and 9 bases separated the two germline ends.

The chain links TRBV14 to TRBJ2-2; D not resolved. V dropped 7 bases and J dropped 7 bases, with 13 bases sitting between them. CDR1 is SGHDN and CDR2 is FVKESK in the germline V gene. CDR3 size: 13 residues. The CDR3 loop reads CASTGIPYGELFF. CDR3 coding DNA: TGTGCCAGCACAGGAATACCATACGGGGAGCTGTTTTTT.

This clone was counted only a few times. This chain joins TRBV13 and TRBJ2-7; D not certain. Trimming cost V 0 bases and J 7 bases, with 10 bases left between them. CDR1 and CDR2 from the germline V gene are PRHDT and FYEKMQ (reference sequence). The CDR3 spans 13 residues. Here the CDR3 reads CASSLGPVPEQYF. CDR3 DNA: TGTGCCAGCAGCTTAGGTCCGGTCCCGGAGCAGTACTTC.

V gene TRBV28 combines with J gene TRBJ1-4; a possible D gene is TRBD1 (6 bases). V shed 5 bases and J shed 2 bases, with 15 bases lying between them. CDR3 length: 16 amino acids. Germline CDR1 MDHEN, CDR2 SYDVKM. CDR3 sequence (DNA): TGTGCCAGCAGTCCCGGTGCAGGGGAGACTAATGAAAAACTGTTTTTT. Encoded protein: CASSPGAGETNEKLFF.

The chain links TRBV27 to TRBJ2-1, with 8 nucleotides matching TRBD2. CDR3 length: 14 amino acids. V lost 2 bases to trimming and J lost 9 bases; unmatched junction nucleotides: 6. The V gene's germline CDR1 is MNHEY and CDR2 SMNVEV (reference sequence). This CDR3 reads CASSLAGGLGEQFF. CDR3 DNA sequence: TGTGCCAGCAGTTTAGCGGGGGGCTTGGGTGAGCAGTTCTTC.

This sequence joins TRBV9 and TRBJ2-7, with D possibly called TRBD1 or TRBD2 (5 bases each). V dropped 3 bases and J dropped 2 bases, with 12 bases sitting between them. Germline CDR1 is SGDLS and CDR2 is YYNGEE. The CDR3 covers 14 residues. The CDR3 loop is CASSGQGRPYEQYF. The CDR3 region has the DNA TGTGCCAGCAGCGGCCAGGGACGCCCCTACGAGCAGTACTTC.

V gene TRBV9 combines with J gene TRBJ2-3; a possible D gene is TRBD2 (6 bases). V was trimmed by 0 bases and J by 2 bases, leaving 13 bases between them. The CDR3 runs 16 residues. In germline, CDR1 is SGDLS, CDR2 YYNGEE. The CDR3 DNA sequence: TGTGCCAGCAGCGTAGCCGGGCGGGGTTCCACAGATACGCAGTATTTT. Protein: CASSVAGRGSTDTQYF.

This rearrangement joins TRBV6-1 to TRBJ2-1; D unresolved. V was cut by 3 bases and J by 1 base, with 1 base left in between. Germline V CDR1 and CDR2: MNHNS, SASEGT. The CDR3 is made up of 12 amino acids. The CDR3 nucleotides are TGTGCCAGCAGTGAGTCCTACAATGAGCAGTTCTTC. Translating it yields CASSESYNEQFF.

The chain is built from TRBV6-6 and TRBJ1-5, with 8 bases aligning to TRBD1. CDR1 and CDR2 (germline): MNHNY, SVGAGI (reference sequence). The CDR3 spans 16 residues. The junction had 11 bases not matched to a gene; V was cut back by 4 bases and J by 6 bases. The CDR3 DNA is TGTGCCAGCAGTTCGACAGGGGAGGAGGTTGGTCAGCCCCAGCATTTT. It encodes CASSSTGEEVGQPQHF.

V is TRBV5-1 and J is TRBJ2-1, with TRBD2 matching over 8 bases. The germline V gene has CDR1 SGHRS and CDR2 YFSETQ. The junction had 1 base not matched to a gene; V was cut back by 1 base and J by 4 bases. This CDR3 comprises 14 residues. The CDR3 region is CASSLRGGYNEQFF. In nucleotides, the CDR3 is TGCGCCAGCAGCTTGCGGGGGGGATACAATGAGCAGTTCTTC.

This sequence joins TRBV6-5 and TRBJ2-2, with D possibly being TRBD1 (6 bases). The V gene's germline CDR1 is MNHEY and CDR2 SVGAGI. Trimming left V 2 bases short and J 2 bases short, with 9 bases between. The CDR3 is made up of 15 amino acids. The CDR3 sequence: CASSYTGSNTGELFF. CDR3 bases: TGTGCCAGCAGTTACACAGGGAGTAACACCGGGGAGCTGTTTTTT.

V gene TRBV7-9 combines with J gene TRBJ1-1, with unresolved D. Germline CDR1 and CDR2: SEHNR and FQNEAQ (reference sequence). This CDR3 has 12 residues. V was shortened by 5 bases and J by 5 bases, with 9 bases between the two germline ends. The CDR3 DNA reads as TGTGCCAGCAGCCAACAGAGGACTGAAGCTTTCTTT. This encodes CASSQQRTEAFF.

This chain joins TRBV5-1 and TRBJ1-2, with D unresolved. CDR1 is SGHRS and CDR2 is YFSETQ in the germline V gene. Trimming stripped 2 bases from V and 5 bases from J, with 19 bases between. The length of the CDR3 is 16 residues. The CDR3 DNA reads as TGCGCCAGCAGCTTTTTGAGGGCCGGAGAGCTTTATGGCTACACCTTC. Amino acid sequence: CASSFLRAGELYGYTF.

With regard to this clone: The same CDR3 also results from other DNA sequences found in this sample. This chain uses TRBV27 with TRBJ2-3; D unresolved. Germline CDR1 is MNHEY and CDR2 is SMNVEV (reference sequence). Between the trimmed V and J ends, which lost 0 bases and 4 bases, there was a span of 5 bases. This CDR3 is built from 13 residues. Written as DNA, the CDR3 is TGTGCCAGCAGTTTATCCCGCCCAGATACGCAGTATTTT. Encoded protein: CASSLSRPDTQYF.

This chain connects TRBV4-1 to TRBJ2-7, with a weak D call TRBD1 (6 bases). This CDR3 is built from 15 residues. Germline lookup yields CDR1 MGHRA and CDR2 YSYEKL. V gave up 3 bases and J gave up 2 bases, with 14 bases separating them. CDR3 sequence: CASSQIRQVTYEQYF. CDR3 nucleotide sequence: TGCGCCAGCAGCCAGATCCGACAGGTAACCTACGAGCAGTACTTC.

This clone was found a few times. V gene TRBV28 combines with J gene TRBJ2-7, with D unresolved. The V end was cut by 3 bases, the J end by 2 bases, with 8 bases between. Germline V gene lookup returns CDR1 MDHEN and CDR2 SYDVKM. The CDR3 is made up of 13 amino acids. The CDR3 bases are TGTGCCAGCAGTTTCGACGGCGCCTACGAGCAGTACTTC. Its translation is CASSFDGAYEQYF.

The V call is TRBV10-2, the J call TRBJ1-1; D not certain. Trimming pared 2 bases from V and 5 bases from J, leaving 9 bases between. CDR3 length: 13 amino acids. Germline V gene sequence: CDR1 WSHSY, CDR2 SAAADI. The CDR3 DNA reads TGCGCCAGCAGTGAGGTGGGAAGGACTGAAGCTTTCTTT. This codes for CASSEVGRTEAFF.

The chain couples TRBV15 to TRBJ2-1, with 9 positions matching TRBD2. The ends lost 9 bases at V and 6 bases at J; junction bases unmatched: 24. The CDR3 totals 19 residues. Germline assignment: CDR1 LNHNV and CDR2 YYDKDF (reference sequence). DNA for the CDR3: TGTGCCACTTCCGACCTGGGGCGGGGGGGATCCCGAAAACTCAATGAGCAGTTCTTC. Translation: CATSDLGRGGSRKLNEQFF. The full variable domain, in which reference TRBV15 and TRBJ2-1 provide the parts outside the CDR3, is DAMVIQNPRYQVTQFGKPVTLSCSQTLNHNVMYWYQQKSSQAPKLLFHYYDKDFNNEADTPDNFQSRRPNTSFCFLDIRSPGLGDTAMYLCATSDLGRGGSRKLNEQFFGPGTRLTVL.

The gene calls are TRBV11-2 and TRBJ2-7; no definite D call. Deletions cut 6 bases from V and 2 bases from J, with 20 bases between. Germline V gene lookup returns CDR1 SGHAT and CDR2 FQNNGV. The CDR3 loop spans 16 amino acids. CDR3 nucleotides: TGTGCCAGCAGACCCCTCCCCCCCACACATACCTACGAGCAGTACTTC. Translated: CASRPLPPTHTYEQYF.